These 2 T cell receptor beta chains originate from one sample sequenced in a study of blood T cell repertoires in COVID-19. Clones were sequenced by immunoSEQ multiplex PCR, and TCRdb holds only the in-frame ones, with some missing. The sample includes 240,000 or so clones, approximately 86% of them seen just once. The source material was peripheral blood. These TCRs come from a woman aged 30 to 39 who had recovered from COVID-19.

The rearrangement joins TRBV18 to TRBJ2-5; TRBD1 agrees at 7 bases. Germline values: CDR1 KGHSH, CDR2 LQKENI. V trimming: 3 bases; J trimming: 1 base; junction bases outside the gene matches: 8. The CDR3 spans 16 residues. This chain's CDR3 is CASSPLAGTAQETQYF. The CDR3 DNA reads as TGTGCCAGCTCACCGCTGGCCGGGACAGCCCAAGAGACCCAGTACTTC. Full variable domain (missing parts from reference TRBV18 and TRBJ2-5): NAGVMQNPRHLVRRRGQEARLRCSPMKGHSHVYWYRQLPEEGLKFMVYLQKENIIDESGMPKERFSAEFPKEGPSILRIQQVVRGDSAAYFCASSPLAGTAQETQYFGPGTRLLVL.

This chain uses TRBV7-9 with TRBJ2-1, with TRBD2 matching 10 bases. Trimming took 5 bases from V and 7 from J; bases not matched to a gene: 8. CDR1 and CDR2 from the germline V gene are SEHNR and FQNEAQ (reference sequence). The CDR3 is 15 residues long. The CDR3 DNA reads as TGTGCCAGCAGCCCAGCGGGGGGGTATCCGAATGAGCAGTTCTTC. Its protein is CASSPAGGYPNEQFF.